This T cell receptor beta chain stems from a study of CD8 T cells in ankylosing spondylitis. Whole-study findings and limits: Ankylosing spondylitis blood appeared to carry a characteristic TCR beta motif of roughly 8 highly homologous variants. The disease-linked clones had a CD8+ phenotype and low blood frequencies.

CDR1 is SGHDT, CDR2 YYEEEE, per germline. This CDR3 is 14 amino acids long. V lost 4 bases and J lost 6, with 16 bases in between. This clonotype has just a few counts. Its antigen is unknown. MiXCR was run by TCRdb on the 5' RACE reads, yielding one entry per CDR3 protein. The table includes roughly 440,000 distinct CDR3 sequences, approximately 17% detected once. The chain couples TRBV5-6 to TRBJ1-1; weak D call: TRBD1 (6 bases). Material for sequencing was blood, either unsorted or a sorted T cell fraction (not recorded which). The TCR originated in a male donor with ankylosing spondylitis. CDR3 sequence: CASSRRGGDAEAFF. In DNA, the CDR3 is TGTGCCAGCAGCCGCAGGGGAGGAGACGCTGAAGCTTTCTTT.